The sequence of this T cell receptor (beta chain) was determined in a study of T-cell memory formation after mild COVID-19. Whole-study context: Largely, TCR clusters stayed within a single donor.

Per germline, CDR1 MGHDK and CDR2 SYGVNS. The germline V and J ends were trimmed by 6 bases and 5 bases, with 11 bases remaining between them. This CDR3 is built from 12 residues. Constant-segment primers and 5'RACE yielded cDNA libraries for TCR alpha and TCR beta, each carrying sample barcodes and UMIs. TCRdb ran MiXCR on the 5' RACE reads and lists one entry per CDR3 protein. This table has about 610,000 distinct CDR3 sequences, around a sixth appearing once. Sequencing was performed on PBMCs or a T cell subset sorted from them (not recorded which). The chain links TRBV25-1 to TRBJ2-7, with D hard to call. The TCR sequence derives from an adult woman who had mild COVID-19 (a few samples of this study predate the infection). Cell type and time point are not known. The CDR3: CASRLGPDEQYF. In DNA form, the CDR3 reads TGTGCCAGCAGGCTTGGACCCGACGAGCAGTACTTC.